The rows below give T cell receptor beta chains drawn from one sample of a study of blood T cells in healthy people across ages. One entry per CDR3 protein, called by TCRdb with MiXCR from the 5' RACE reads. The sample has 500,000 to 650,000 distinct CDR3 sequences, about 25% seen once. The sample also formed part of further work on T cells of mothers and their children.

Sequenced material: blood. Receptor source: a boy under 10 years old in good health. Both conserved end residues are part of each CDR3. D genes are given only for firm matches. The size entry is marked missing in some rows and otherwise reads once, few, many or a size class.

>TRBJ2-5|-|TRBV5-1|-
TGCGCCAGCAGCTTGGCCGGGGCTAGCAGGGAGACCCAGTACTTC
CASSLAGASRETQYF
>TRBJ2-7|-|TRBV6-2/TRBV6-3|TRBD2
TGTGCCAGCAGTAGACGACTAGCGGGGAACTACGAGCAGTACTTC
CASSRRLAGNYEQYF
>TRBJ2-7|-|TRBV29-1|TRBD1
TGCAGCGTTGAGGCAGGGGGCCCCTACGAGCAGTACTTC
CSVEAGGPYEQYF
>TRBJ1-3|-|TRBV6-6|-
TGTGCCAGCAGTTACGGGGACTCTGGAAACACCATATATTTT
CASSYGDSGNTIYF
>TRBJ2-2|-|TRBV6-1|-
TGTGCCAGCAGCGGCCTTGGGGCGGGGTTTTCGGGAGCCGGGGAGCTGTTTTTT
CASSGLGAGFSGAGELFF
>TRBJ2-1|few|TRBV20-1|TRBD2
TGCAGTGCTAGAGCCTTAGCGGGGGAACTCGGGAATGAGCAGTTCTTC
CSARALAGELGNEQFF
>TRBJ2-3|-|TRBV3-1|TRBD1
TGTGCCAGCAGCCAAACTGCAACAGGGGCAGATACGCAGTATTTT
CASSQTATGADTQYF
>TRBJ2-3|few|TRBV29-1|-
TGCAGCGTCGGGGACCTACAGCTCGCAGATACGCAGTATTTT
CSVGDLQLADTQYF
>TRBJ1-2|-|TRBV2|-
TGTGCCAGCAGTGCCACAACAAGCGATGGCTACACCTTC
CASSATTSDGYTF
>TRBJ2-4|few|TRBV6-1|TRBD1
TGTGCCAGCAGTGAAGTGGGACAGGGACTAGCCAAAAACATTCAGTACTTC
CASSEVGQGLAKNIQYF
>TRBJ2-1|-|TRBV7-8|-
TGTGCCAGCAGCTTAGGGGCTTGGACCAGGGGATACAATGAGCAGTTCTTC
CASSLGAWTRGYNEQFF
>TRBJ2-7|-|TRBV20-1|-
TGCAGTGTGGCAGATACCTACGAGCAGTACTTC
CSVADTYEQYF
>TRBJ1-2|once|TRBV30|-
TGTGCCTGGAGAGGCAGTTCTTTCTATGGCTACACCTTC
CAWRGSSFYGYTF
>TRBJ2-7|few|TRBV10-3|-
TGTGCCATCAGTGACAGGGATCTCAGGCGATATTACGAGCAGTACTTC
CAISDRDLRRYYEQYF
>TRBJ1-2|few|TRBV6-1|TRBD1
TGTGCCAGCAGCGAGGGACAGGGGGGAAGCTATGGCTACACCTTC
CASSEGQGGSYGYTF
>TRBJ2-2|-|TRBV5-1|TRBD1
TGCGCCAGCCGGACAGGGGACCTCACCGGGGAGCTGTTTTTT
CASRTGDLTGELFF
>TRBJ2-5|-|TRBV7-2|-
TGTGTCAGCAGCTTAGGGGCGGCCTCACCCCAAGAGACCCAGTACTTC
CVSSLGAASPQETQYF
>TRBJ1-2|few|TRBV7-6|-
TGTGCCAGCAGCTTAGCCCGAGGCGGAGATGGCTACACCTTC
CASSLARGGDGYTF
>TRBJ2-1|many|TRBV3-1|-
TGTGCCAGCAGCCAGGGTTCCAGGGGTTTCAATGAGCAGTTCTTC
CASSQGSRGFNEQFF
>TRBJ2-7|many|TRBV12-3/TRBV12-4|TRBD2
TGTGCCAGCTCCCCTGGTAGCGGGGTTGGCGAGCAGTACTTC
CASSPGSGVGEQYF
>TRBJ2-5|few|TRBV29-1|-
TGCAGCGTGAAGCCCAGCCAAGAGACCCAGTACTTC
CSVKPSQETQYF
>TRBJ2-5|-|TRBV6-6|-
TGTGCCAGCGGTGAAGGCCAAGAGACCCAGTACTTC
CASGEGQETQYF
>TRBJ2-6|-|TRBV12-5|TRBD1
TGTGCTAGTGGTTTGCACAGGACAGGGGGCTCTGGGGCCAACGTCCTGACTTTC
CASGLHRTGGSGANVLTF
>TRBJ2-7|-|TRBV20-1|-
TGCAGTGCTAGATTGGCCAGCCCCCTCATGGACGAGCAGTACTTC
CSARLASPLMDEQYF
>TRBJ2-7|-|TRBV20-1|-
TGCAGTGCTAGAGATAGTAGGGGGACCTACGAGCGGTACTTC
CSARDSRGTYERYF
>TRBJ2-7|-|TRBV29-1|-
TGCAGCGTTAAGGGTGGGGACGGCTACGAGCAGTACTTC
CSVKGGDGYEQYF
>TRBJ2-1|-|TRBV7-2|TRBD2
TGTGCCAGCAAAACCCGGAGGGGACTAGCGGCTGAGCAGTTCTTC
CASKTRRGLAAEQFF
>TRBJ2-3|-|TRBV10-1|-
TGCGCCAGCAGTGAGTCGTGGGGTGATAGCACAGATACGCAGTATTTT
CASSESWGDSTDTQYF
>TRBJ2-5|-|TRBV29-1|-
TGCAGCCTCCAGGAAATGGGGGAGACCCAGTACTTC
CSLQEMGETQYF
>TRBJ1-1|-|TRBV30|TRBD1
TGTGCCCAAGGGCGACAGGGGACGACTGAAGCTTTCTTT
CAQGRQGTTEAFF
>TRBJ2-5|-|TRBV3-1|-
TGTGCCAGCAGCCAAGATCCGGTCGAGACCCAGTACTTC
CASSQDPVETQYF
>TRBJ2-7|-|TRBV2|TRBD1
TGTGCCAGCAAGCCCGACAGGGGTAACTACGAGCAGTACTTC
CASKPDRGNYEQYF
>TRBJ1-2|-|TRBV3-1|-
TGTGCCAGCAGCCAGGAGCCTACAAGGAACTATGGCTACACCTTC
CASSQEPTRNYGYTF
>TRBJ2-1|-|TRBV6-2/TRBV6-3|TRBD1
TGTGCCAGCAGATCACAGGGGGCAAGTGAGCAGTTCTTC
CASRSQGASEQFF
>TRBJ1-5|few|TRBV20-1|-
TGCAGTGCCATGAAGGGGGGCAATCAGCCCCAGCATTTT
CSAMKGGNQPQHF
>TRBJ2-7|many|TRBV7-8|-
TGTGCCAGCAGCCCAGACACCCGCTCCTACGAGCAGTACTTC
CASSPDTRSYEQYF
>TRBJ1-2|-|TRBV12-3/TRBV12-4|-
TGTGCCAGCTCCGACGGCCAGCCAATTAACTATGGCTACACCTTC
CASSDGQPINYGYTF
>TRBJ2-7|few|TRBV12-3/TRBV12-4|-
TGTGCCAGCAGCCTCAATCACGAGCAGTACTTC
CASSLNHEQYF
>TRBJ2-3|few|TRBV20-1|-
TGCAGTGCTAGGCCTAGCCATAGAGGGGGCACAGATACGCAGTATTTT
CSARPSHRGGTDTQYF
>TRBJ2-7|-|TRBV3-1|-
TGTGCCAGCTCCCAGGTCGCCTACGAGCAGTACTTC
CASSQVAYEQYF
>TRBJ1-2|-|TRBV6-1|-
TGTGCCAGCAGTGAAGCTGCGACAGGTTTGGAAGGCTCCACCTTC
CASSEAATGLEGSTF
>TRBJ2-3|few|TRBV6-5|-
TGTGCCAGCAGTTACTCAGGTGGGGGCCCGCACCAGTATTTT
CASSYSGGGPHQYF
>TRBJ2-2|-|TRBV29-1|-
TGCAGCGCCCAAGGGGGCACCGGGGAGCTGTTTTTT
CSAQGGTGELFF
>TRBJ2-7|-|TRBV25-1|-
TGTGCCAGCAGTGATTCAGGTGTTGTACACCAGCAGTACTTC
CASSDSGVVHQQYF
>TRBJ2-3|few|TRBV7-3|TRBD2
TGTGCCAGCAGCTTAGGGGGGAGGGCCTATGCAGATACGCAGTATTTT
CASSLGGRAYADTQYF
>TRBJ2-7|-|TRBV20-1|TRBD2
TGCAGTGCTATAGGACTAGCGGACTACGAGCAGTACTTC
CSAIGLADYEQYF
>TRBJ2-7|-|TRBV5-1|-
TGCGCCAGCAGCTTGGACCCGGAGACGGGCTACGAGCAGTACTTC
CASSLDPETGYEQYF
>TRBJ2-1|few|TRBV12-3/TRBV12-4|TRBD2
TGTGCCAGCAGTGGGGGGGTTGGACGCGGTGAGCAGTTCTTC
CASSGGVGRGEQFF
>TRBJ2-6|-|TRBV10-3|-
TGTGCCATCAGTGGAGCCTCTAGCGAACTGCTCTCTGGGGCCAACGTCCTGACTTTC
CAISGASSELLSGANVLTF
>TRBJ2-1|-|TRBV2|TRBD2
TGTGCCGAGACCTCCGCCCAGGGACTAGCGGATTACAATGAGCAGTTCTTC
CAETSAQGLADYNEQFF
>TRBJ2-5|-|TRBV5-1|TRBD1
TGCGCCAGCAGCCCTAGACAGGGCTCCTACGAGCAGCACTTC
CASSPRQGSYEQHF
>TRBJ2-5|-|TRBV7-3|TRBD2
TGTGCCAGCAGCTTACTCCCTAGCGGGGGGGCTGAGACCCAGTACTTC
CASSLLPSGGAETQYF
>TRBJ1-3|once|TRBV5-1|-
TGCGCCAGCAGCTTGAGCCAGAGCTCTGGAAACACCATATATTTT
CASSLSQSSGNTIYF
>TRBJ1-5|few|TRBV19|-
TGTGCCAGTAGGTGGGACACCTATCAGCCCCAGCATTTT
CASRWDTYQPQHF
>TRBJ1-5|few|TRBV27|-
TGTGCCAGCAGCACAGGGACGGGTCAGCCCCAGCATTTT
CASSTGTGQPQHF